A single sample gave rise to the 14 T cell receptor beta chains below, sequenced in a study of T cells in Graves' hyperthyroidism and ophthalmopathy. TCR beta CDR3 regions were amplified from RNA. Primed by the HTBI set, a first-round RT-PCR was run on the TCR CDR3. TCRdb called the multiplex PCR reads again in MiXCR, with one record for every CDR3 protein. The repertoire holds some 250,000 distinct CDR3 sequences, with 13% to 15% as singletons. Sequencing was carried out using blood. All receptors come from a woman between 35 and 50 years old with Graves' hyperthyroidism that later progressed to Graves' ophthalmopathy.

Ten or more counts support this clonotype. The gene calls are TRBV5-8 and TRBJ1-3; no firm D call. The germline V gene has CDR1 SGHTS and CDR2 YDEGEE. The CDR3 loop spans 13 amino acids. V shed 1 base and J shed 6 bases, with 8 bases lying between them. The CDR3 sequence is CASSLRGTNTIYF. The CDR3 coding sequence is TGTGCCAGCAGCTTGCGGGGAACAAACACCATATATTTT.

This clonotype was found many times. The genes are TRBV10-3 and TRBJ2-3; the match to TRBD1 covers 7 bases. The CDR3 has 16 residues. Germline V gives CDR1 ENHRY, CDR2 SYGVKD. The trim removed 2 bases at V and 3 bases at J, leaving 8 bases unmatched. The CDR3 nucleotides are TGTGCCATCAGTGAGAAGGACAGGAAGGGGACAGATACGCAGTATTTT. It translates to CAISEKDRKGTDTQYF.

The gene calls are TRBV12-3 or TRBV12-4 and TRBJ2-5; 9 bases are a match to TRBD2. V trimming: 7 bases; J trimming: 7 bases; junction bases outside the gene matches: 7. The CDR3 covers 13 residues. The CDR3 is CASTAGGQGTQYF. Here the CDR3 DNA reads TGTGCCAGCACCGCGGGGGGGCAGGGGACCCAGTACTTC.

Ten or more counts support this clonotype. Written as DNA, the CDR3 is TGTGCCAGCAGGTCGGAGGAAAAACTGTTTTTT. Translated: CASRSEEKLFF. This chain connects TRBV28 to TRBJ1-4; D is ambiguous. The CDR3 is made up of 11 amino acids. CDR1 and CDR2 from the germline V gene are MDHEN and SYDVKM. The ends were cut back, 6 bases at V and 8 bases at J, with 7 bases in the middle.

The sample holds many counts of this clonotype. V and J are TRBV7-8 and TRBJ2-7; 10 positions agree with TRBD1. CDR3 length: 13 amino acids. The germline V gene encodes CDR1 SGHVS and CDR2 FQNEAQ. V lost 4 bases and J lost 3; bases outside the gene matches: 0. The CDR3 coding sequence is TGTGCCAGCAGCTGGGACAGGGGCTACGAGCAGTACTTC. Protein sequence: CASSWDRGYEQYF.

Only a few counts were recorded for this clonotype. V gene TRBV5-1 combines with J gene TRBJ2-3; D is ambiguous. V was pared by 4 bases and J by 4 bases, with 10 bases between. The length of the CDR3 is 13 residues. Germline CDR1 and CDR2: SGHRS and YFSETQ. CDR3 sequence reads: CASSATAADTQYF. In DNA form, the CDR3 reads TGCGCCAGCAGCGCGACGGCGGCAGATACGCAGTATTTT.

At least ten counts were recorded for this clonotype. The V gene is TRBV24-1, the J gene TRBJ2-1; 12 bases agree with TRBD2. CDR1 and CDR2 from the germline V gene are KGHDR and SFDVKD. The V segment lost 4 bases and the J segment 8 bases; nucleotides outside the gene matches: 5. This CDR3 spans 15 amino acids. The CDR3 nucleotides read TGTGCCACCAGTGAGCGACTAGCGGGAGCGCATGAGCAGTTCTTC. It is translated as CATSERLAGAHEQFF.

This clonotype was counted ten times or more. The chain couples TRBV6-1 to TRBJ1-2, with no clear D. V was pared by 5 bases and J by 2 bases, with 18 bases between. The CDR3 consists of 16 residues. The V gene's germline CDR1 is MNHNS and CDR2 SASEGT. The CDR3 DNA reads as TGTGCCAGCAGTTATTGGAGATCAAACAAAAACTATGGCTACACCTTC. Translation: CASSYWRSNKNYGYTF.

This clonotype appeared many times. J is TRBJ2-2 and V is TRBV3-1, with 8 bases fitting TRBD2. Germline V lookup: CDR1 LGHDT, CDR2 YNNKEL (reference sequence). With 6 bases clipped from V and 0 bases from J, the junction kept 0 bases outside the gene matches. CDR3 length equals 14 residues. CDR3 protein: CASRAGANTGELFF. The CDR3 bases are TGTGCCAGCAGAGCGGGGGCGAACACCGGGGAGCTGTTTTTT.

Of note for this clonotype: This may arise from a read error, as a much more abundant clone is one base away. The CDR3 reads CASSSRGRLWNEQFF. DNA of the CDR3: TGTGCCAGCAGTTCCCGGGGGAGGCTTTGGAATGAGCAGTTCTTC. This chain joins TRBV28 and TRBJ2-1, with a tentative D call TRBD2 (6 bases). The germline V gene has CDR1 MDHEN and CDR2 SYDVKM. The ends were cut back, 4 bases at V and 7 bases at J, with 17 bases in the middle. CDR3 size: 15 residues.

This clonotype has at least ten counts. The chain links TRBV28 to TRBJ2-5, with D perhaps TRBD2 (5 bases). The CDR3 contains 14 residues. Germline V gene lookup returns CDR1 MDHEN and CDR2 SYDVKM. Trimming removed 4 bases from V and 4 bases from J, with 13 bases in between. CDR3 nucleotide sequence: TGTGCCAGCAGTTCTGTAAGGGAGCGAGAGACCCAGTACTTC. Amino acids: CASSSVRERETQYF.

This clonotype was found many times. The chain recombines TRBV11-2 with TRBJ1-3; D is perhaps TRBD1 (6 bases). The CDR3 length is 15 residues. Deletions cut 3 bases from V and 9 bases from J, with 18 bases between. Per the germline V gene, CDR1 is SGHAT and CDR2 is FQNNGV. CDR3 protein: CASSLGGAAVGTIYF. In nucleotides, the CDR3 is TGTGCCAGCAGCTTGGGGGGGGCTGCCGTGGGCACCATATATTTT. The full variable domain, in which reference TRBV11-2 and TRBJ1-3 provide the parts outside the CDR3, is EAGVAQSPRYKIIEKRQSVAFWCNPISGHATLYWYQQILGQGPKLLIQFQNNGVVDDSQLPKDRFSAERLKGVDSTLKIQPAKLEDSAVYLCASSLGGAAVGTIYFGEGSWLTVV.

This clonotype has ten or more counts. V and J are TRBV10-2 and TRBJ2-2, with D hard to call. Trimming took off 3 bases at V and 2 bases at J, with 10 bases between the two ends. The V gene's germline CDR1 is WSHSY and CDR2 SAAADI. This CDR3 is 15 amino acids long. The CDR3 nucleotides read TGCGCCAGCAGTGATTGGCTTACTAACACCGGGGAGCTGTTTTTT. Amino acid sequence: CASSDWLTNTGELFF.

This clonotype was recorded at least ten times. This rearrangement joins TRBV20-1 to TRBJ1-5; possible D gene TRBD1, 5 bases. V gave up 3 bases and J gave up 2 bases, with 14 bases separating them. The CDR3 is 15 amino acids. Germline V gene data show CDR1 as DFQATT and CDR2 as SNEGSKA (reference sequence). For the CDR3, the DNA is TGCAGTGCTAGGGCCGGGACGGTGCGCAATCAGCCCCAGCATTTT. Translated, it gives CSARAGTVRNQPQHF.